This TCR beta chain stems from a study of control samples from healthy donors and cancer patients (dated by TCRdb to between 2020 and 2021). As for this clone: The antigen it binds to is not known. Per-base qualities were not stored, and no clone one base away is much larger.

Library method: the immunoSEQ multiplex PCR assay. TCRdb holds this immuneACCESS table with in-frame rearrangements only. Some clones are missing; in checked studies, unresolved V genes explain under half, and the rest has no known cause. For this sample there are about 250,000 clones; roughly four fifths appear just once. The ten largest clones add up to more than 10% of the sample. V is shortened by 3 bases, J by 3 bases, and the region joining them spans 9 bases. CDR1 and CDR2, looked up from the germline V gene, are SGDLS and YYNGEE. The CDR3, from cysteine to phenylalanine, totals 13 residues. Only the CDR3 region is kept as DNA, spanning 39 bases read in frame from base 1.

The rearrangement joined TRBV9 to TRBJ1-1; the D segment could be TRBD1, given 5 matching bases. The specimen was PBMCs. The TCR originated in a woman aged 55-69 years with lung cancer. The CDR3 amino acid sequence is: CASSDGGYTEAFF. The DNA sequence is as follows: TGTGCCAGCAGCGACGGGGGTTACACTGAAGCTTTCTTT.